The rows below give T cell receptor beta chains drawn from one sample of a study of identical twins. TCRdb reprocessed the 5' RACE reads with MiXCR, giving one entry per CDR3 protein. This sample has approximately 210,000 distinct CDR3 sequences, with 5.5% to 7.5% found just once. The data were also submitted as part of a second study, on T cells expressing NK-cell markers.

Sequenced material: CD8+ T cells sorted from blood. Receptors were obtained from a woman aged 18 to 35 in good health. Each CDR3 is given with its conserved first and last residue. The order of the fields is V gene, D gene, clone size, J gene, CDR3 DNA, CDR3 protein. A D gene is named only where the DNA matches it firmly. Some rows have no size entry. The others give once, few or many, or a class for an expanded clone.

>TRBV7-6|-|few|TRBJ2-7
TGTGCCAGCAGCTTAGAATTCAGGGACGAGCAGTACTTC
CASSLEFRDEQYF
>TRBV14|-|few|TRBJ2-2
TGTGCCAGCAGCCAGAACAGGGGGGGTTGGTCGGAGCTGTTTTTT
CASSQNRGGWSELFF
>TRBV12-3/TRBV12-4|TRBD1|few|TRBJ2-7
TGTGCCAGCAGACCGGGACAGGGTGCGAACCACGAGCAGTACTTC
CASRPGQGANHEQYF
>TRBV3-1|TRBD2|-|TRBJ2-1
TGTGCCAGCAGCCTTGGGACTAGCGGGCCATCGGAGAATGAGCAGTTCTTC
CASSLGTSGPSENEQFF
>TRBV4-3|-|-|TRBJ2-1
TGCGCCAGCAGCCAGGGGATGGATAGCGGGCAGTTCTTC
CASSQGMDSGQFF
>TRBV7-2|TRBD1|few|TRBJ1-6
TGTGCCAGCAGCACCCCGCCGGGACAGACTTTTAATTCACCCCTCCACTTT
CASSTPPGQTFNSPLHF
>TRBV5-5|TRBD1|many|TRBJ2-3
TGTGCCAGCAGCTGGACAGGGGGGGGACGCACAGATACGCAGTATTTT
CASSWTGGGRTDTQYF
>TRBV9|-|-|TRBJ1-5
TGTGCCAGCAGTCTCGGAGGGGGAAGTCAGCCCCAGCATTTT
CASSLGGGSQPQHF
>TRBV29-1|-|many|TRBJ2-1
TGCAGCGTCCCGGTGTCTCGGGGGCAGTTCTTC
CSVPVSRGQFF
>TRBV4-3|-|many|TRBJ2-3
TGCGCCAGCAGCCAGTCGGTTACAGATACGCAGTATTTT
CASSQSVTDTQYF
>TRBV20-1|-|-|TRBJ2-7
TGCAGTGCTAAGGACTTTCTACGACAGTACTTC
CSAKDFLRQYF
>TRBV20-1|-|-|TRBJ2-5
TGCAGTGCTGCGATGCTAGCGCAGCAAGAGACCCAGTACTTC
CSAAMLAQQETQYF
>TRBV7-9|-|few|TRBJ2-3
TGTGCCAGCAGCACTAGCCAGACCCGAGACACAGATACGCAGTATTTT
CASSTSQTRDTDTQYF
>TRBV3-1|-|few|TRBJ2-5
TGTGCCAGCAGCCACACCCTGGACAGCCAGGGGGAGACCCAGTACTTC
CASSHTLDSQGETQYF
>TRBV12-3/TRBV12-4|TRBD1|few|TRBJ2-1
TGTGCCAGCAGTGTCGAACCGGGACAGAACAATGAGCAGTTCTTC
CASSVEPGQNNEQFF
>TRBV6-2/TRBV6-3|TRBD2|few|TRBJ2-2
TGTGCCAGCCCCTTAGCGGGAGCGTCTCACACCGGGGGGCTGTTTTTT
CASPLAGASHTGGLFF
>TRBV10-1|-|few|TRBJ2-7
TGCGCCAGCAGTGAGTTTGAGGGAGACTACGAGCAGTACTTC
CASSEFEGDYEQYF
>TRBV12-3/TRBV12-4|TRBD2|-|TRBJ2-7
TGTGCCAGCAGTTTAGAAGCGGGAGATCCCTCCTACGAGCAGTACTTC
CASSLEAGDPSYEQYF
>TRBV29-1|-|-|TRBJ2-2
TGCAGCGTTGACGGGACTCACACCGGGGAGCTGTTTTTT
CSVDGTHTGELFF
>TRBV13|-|-|TRBJ1-2
TGTGCCAGCACACAGGGCTACTATGGCTACACCTTC
CASTQGYYGYTF
>TRBV12-3/TRBV12-4|-|-|TRBJ1-5
TGTGCCAGCAGTTCCCAGGGTCAGCCCCAGCATTTT
CASSSQGQPQHF
>TRBV7-9|-|few|TRBJ2-1
TGTGCCAGCAGCTTAGCGGCCCCTAATGAGCAGTTCTTC
CASSLAAPNEQFF
>TRBV7-9|-|once|TRBJ2-5
TGTGCCAGCGAGAGTTATCCCGAGACCCAGTACTTC
CASESYPETQYF
>TRBV6-2/TRBV6-3|TRBD2|-|TRBJ2-2
TGTGCCAGCAGTTGGCCTCCCGGGACTACACGCACCGGGGAGCTGTTTTTT
CASSWPPGTTRTGELFF
>TRBV27|-|few|TRBJ1-4
TGTGCCAGCAGTTTCCAACGGGGAGGGGAAAAACTGTTTTTT
CASSFQRGGEKLFF
>TRBV11-3|-|-|TRBJ2-2
TGTGCCAGCAGCCAAGCTTACCGGGATAACACCGGGGAGCTGTTTTTT
CASSQAYRDNTGELFF
>TRBV11-2|-|few|TRBJ2-1
TGTGCCAGCAGCTTAGGGGGTCTTGAGCAGTTCTTC
CASSLGGLEQFF
>TRBV5-1|TRBD1|few|TRBJ1-1
TGCGCCAGCAGCGGGGGACAGGGGGGGAGCACTGAAGCTTTCTTT
CASSGGQGGSTEAFF
>TRBV6-2/TRBV6-3|-|many|TRBJ2-2
TGTGCCAGCACCGGTAGTGGAAAAGCCGGGGAGCTGTTTTTT
CASTGSGKAGELFF
>TRBV20-1|-|-|TRBJ1-1
TGCAGTGCTAGAATCCGAGGGGGGTTGGACACTGAAGCTTTCTTT
CSARIRGGLDTEAFF
>TRBV6-2/TRBV6-3|TRBD2|few|TRBJ2-7
TGTGCCAGCAGTTACTCGATAATAGCGGGGGCCTACGAGCAGTACTTC
CASSYSIIAGAYEQYF
>TRBV4-2|-|-|TRBJ1-1
TGTGCCAGCAGTCAACCTAGGGGCGGCACTGAAGCTTTCTTT
CASSQPRGGTEAFF
>TRBV7-2|-|many|TRBJ2-7
TGTGCCAGCAGCTTACCGGATTTGTTCTACGAGCAGTACTTC
CASSLPDLFYEQYF
>TRBV7-7|TRBD2|few|TRBJ2-1
TGTGCCAGCAGCTCGGGACTAAACAATGAGCAGTTCTTC
CASSSGLNNEQFF
>TRBV20-1|-|few|TRBJ2-3
TGCAGTGCTAGGCACGTTACAGTTGGCACAGATACGCAGTATTTT
CSARHVTVGTDTQYF
>TRBV6-5|-|many|TRBJ2-1
TGTGCCAGCAGTTACTCGTATCCGAACTTTAGGCAGCAGTTCTTC
CASSYSYPNFRQQFF